Below, 2 T cell receptor beta chains from the same sample are listed, as sequenced in a study of early T cells in non-severe SARS-CoV-2 infection. TCRdb redid the calling of the 5' RACE reads with MiXCR, one entry per CDR3 protein. Here the sample spans around 68,000 distinct CDR3 sequences, about 6% being singletons. Source: whole blood, taken at baseline. The origin of the receptors is an adult who was a healthcare worker with PCR-confirmed SARS-CoV-2 infection or an uninfected control (not recorded which).

In this sample, this clonotype turned up many times. The chain uses TRBV4-1 and TRBJ1-6, with 11 bases identical to TRBD1. V trimming: 4 bases; J trimming: 9 bases; junction bases outside the gene matches: 8. There are 16 residues in the CDR3. Germline-derived CDR1 and CDR2 are MGHRA and YSYEKL. The CDR3: CASSPGQGVVGSPLHF. CDR3 sequence (DNA): TGCGCCAGCAGCCCGGGACAGGGGGTCGTCGGTTCACCCCTCCACTTT.

This clonotype was counted ten times or more. This chain joins TRBV5-1 and TRBJ1-6; 9 positions match TRBD1. The trim removed 4 bases at V and 6 bases at J, leaving 5 bases unmatched. The CDR3 is 15 amino acids. The germline V gene has CDR1 SGHRS and CDR2 YFSETQ. This chain's CDR3 is CASSERQGGNSPLHF. CDR3 in DNA: TGCGCCAGCAGCGAGAGACAGGGGGGTAATTCACCCCTCCACTTT.